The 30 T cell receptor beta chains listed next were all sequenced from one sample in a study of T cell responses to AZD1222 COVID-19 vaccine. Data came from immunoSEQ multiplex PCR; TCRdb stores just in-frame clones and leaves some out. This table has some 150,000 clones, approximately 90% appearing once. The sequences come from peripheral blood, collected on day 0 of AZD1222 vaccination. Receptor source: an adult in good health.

CDR3 in DNA: TGTGCCAGCAGCTTCGGCTCTAGCGGTATGTGGAACGAGCAGTACTTC. This sequence encodes CASSFGSSGMWNEQYF. V and J are TRBV7-2 and TRBJ2-7; TRBD2 agrees at 7 bases. The length of the CDR3 is 16 residues. The junction had 13 bases not matched to a gene; V was cut back by 3 bases and J by 5 bases. From germline, CDR1 is SGHTA and CDR2 FQGNSA.

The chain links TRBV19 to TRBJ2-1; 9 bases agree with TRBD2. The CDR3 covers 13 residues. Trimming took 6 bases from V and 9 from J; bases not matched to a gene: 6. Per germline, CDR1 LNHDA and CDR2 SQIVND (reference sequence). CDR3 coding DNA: TGTGCCAGTAGACGCGAACTAGCGGGTGAGCAGTTCTTC. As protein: CASRRELAGEQFF.

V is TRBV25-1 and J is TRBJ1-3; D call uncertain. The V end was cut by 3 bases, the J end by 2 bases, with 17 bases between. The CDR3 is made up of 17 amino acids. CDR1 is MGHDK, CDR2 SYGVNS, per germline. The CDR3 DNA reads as TGTGCCAGCAGTGACAGATCGAGGGTGGATGCTGGAAACACCATATATTTT. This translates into CASSDRSRVDAGNTIYF.

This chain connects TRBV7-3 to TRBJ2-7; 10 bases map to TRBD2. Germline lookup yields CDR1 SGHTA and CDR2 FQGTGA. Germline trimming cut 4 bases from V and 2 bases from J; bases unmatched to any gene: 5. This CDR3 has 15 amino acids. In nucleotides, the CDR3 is TGTGCCAGCAGCTACCTAGCGGGAGCTGCCTACGAGCAGTACTTC. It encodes CASSYLAGAAYEQYF.

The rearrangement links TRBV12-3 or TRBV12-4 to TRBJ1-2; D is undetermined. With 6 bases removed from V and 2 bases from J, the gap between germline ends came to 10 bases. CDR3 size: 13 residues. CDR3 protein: CASSPGRNYGYTF. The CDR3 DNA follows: TGTGCCAGCAGCCCCGGACGGAACTATGGCTACACCTTC.

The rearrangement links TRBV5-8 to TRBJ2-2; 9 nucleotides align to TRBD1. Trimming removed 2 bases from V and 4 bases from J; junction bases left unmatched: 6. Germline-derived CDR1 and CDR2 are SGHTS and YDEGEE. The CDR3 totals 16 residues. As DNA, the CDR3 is TGTGCCAGCAGCTTTTATGGGACAGGGATCACCGGGGAGCTGTTTTTT. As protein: CASSFYGTGITGELFF.

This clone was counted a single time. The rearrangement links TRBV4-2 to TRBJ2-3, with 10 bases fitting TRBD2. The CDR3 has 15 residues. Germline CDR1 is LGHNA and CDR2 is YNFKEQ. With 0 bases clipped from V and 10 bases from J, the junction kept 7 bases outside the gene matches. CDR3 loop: CASSQEASGGRAQYF. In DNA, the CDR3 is TGTGCCAGCAGCCAAGAGGCTAGCGGGGGCAGGGCGCAGTATTTT.

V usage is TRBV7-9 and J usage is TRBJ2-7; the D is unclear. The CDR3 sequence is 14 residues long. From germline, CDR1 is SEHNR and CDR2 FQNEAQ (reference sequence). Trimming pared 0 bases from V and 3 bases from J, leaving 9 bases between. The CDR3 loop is CASSLAEQLYEQYF. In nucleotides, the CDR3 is TGTGCCAGCAGCTTAGCGGAACAGCTCTACGAGCAGTACTTC.

The DNA for the CDR3 is TGTGCCAGCAGCCAAGAAGTACCGGGTAACTATGGCTACACCTTC. Amino acid sequence: CASSQEVPGNYGYTF. The chain has TRBV4-2 and TRBJ1-2; D is undetermined. Germline-derived CDR1 and CDR2 are LGHNA and YNFKEQ. The CDR3 is 15 residues long. Trimming removed 0 bases at V and 1 base at J, with 9 bases between.

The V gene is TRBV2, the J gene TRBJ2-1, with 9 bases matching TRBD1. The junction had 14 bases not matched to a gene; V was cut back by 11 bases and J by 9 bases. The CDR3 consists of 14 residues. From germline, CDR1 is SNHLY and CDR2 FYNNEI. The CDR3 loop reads CAAKPGQGEGEQFF. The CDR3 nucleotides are TGTGCCGCGAAGCCGGGACAGGGAGAGGGTGAGCAGTTCTTC.

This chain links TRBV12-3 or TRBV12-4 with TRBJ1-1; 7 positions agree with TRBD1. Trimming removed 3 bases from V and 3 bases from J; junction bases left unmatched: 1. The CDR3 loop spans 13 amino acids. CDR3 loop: CASSFQGDTEAFF. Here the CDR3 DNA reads TGTGCCAGCAGTTTCCAGGGGGACACTGAAGCTTTCTTT.

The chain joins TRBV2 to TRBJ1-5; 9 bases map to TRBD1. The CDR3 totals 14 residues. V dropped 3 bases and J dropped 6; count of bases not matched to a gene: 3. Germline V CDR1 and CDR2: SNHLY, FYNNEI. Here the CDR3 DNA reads TGTGCCAGCAGTGACCCGACAGGGGGTCAGCCCCAGCATTTT. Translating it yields CASSDPTGGQPQHF.

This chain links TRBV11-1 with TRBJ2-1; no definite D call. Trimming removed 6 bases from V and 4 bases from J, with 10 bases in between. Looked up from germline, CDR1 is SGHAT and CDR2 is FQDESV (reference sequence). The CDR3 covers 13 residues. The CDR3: CASSRPPYNEQFF. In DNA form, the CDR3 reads TGTGCCAGCAGTCGACCTCCTTACAATGAGCAGTTCTTC.

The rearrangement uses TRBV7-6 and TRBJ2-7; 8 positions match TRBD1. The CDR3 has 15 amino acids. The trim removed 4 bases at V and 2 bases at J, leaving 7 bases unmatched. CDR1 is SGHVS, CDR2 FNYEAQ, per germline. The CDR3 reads CASSSQGGITYEQYF. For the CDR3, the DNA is TGTGCCAGCAGCTCACAGGGGGGAATCACCTACGAGCAGTACTTC.

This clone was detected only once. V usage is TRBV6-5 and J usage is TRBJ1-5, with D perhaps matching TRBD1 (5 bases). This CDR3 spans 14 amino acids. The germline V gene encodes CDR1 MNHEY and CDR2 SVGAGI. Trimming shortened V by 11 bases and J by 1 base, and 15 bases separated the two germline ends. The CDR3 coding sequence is TGTGCCTTGGGGGGAGCAGGGAGCAATCAGCCCCAGCATTTT. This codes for CALGGAGSNQPQHF.

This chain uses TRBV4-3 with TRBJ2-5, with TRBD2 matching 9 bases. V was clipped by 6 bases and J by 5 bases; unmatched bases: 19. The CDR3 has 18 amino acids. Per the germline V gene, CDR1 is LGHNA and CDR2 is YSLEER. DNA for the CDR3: TGCGCCAGCAGGCAGTTTAGCGGGCGGGAGGGCCTGCGGGAGACCCAGTACTTC. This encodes CASRQFSGREGLRETQYF.

The CDR3 loop is CASSSRPDPGQEYEQFF. CDR3 DNA sequence: TGTGCCAGCAGCTCACGCCCCGATCCGGGACAGGAATATGAGCAGTTCTTC. V is TRBV21-1 and J is TRBJ2-1; TRBD1 reflects the table's D call only, with no check against the DNA. TRBV21-1 is annotated as a pseudogene. This CDR3 spans 17 amino acids.

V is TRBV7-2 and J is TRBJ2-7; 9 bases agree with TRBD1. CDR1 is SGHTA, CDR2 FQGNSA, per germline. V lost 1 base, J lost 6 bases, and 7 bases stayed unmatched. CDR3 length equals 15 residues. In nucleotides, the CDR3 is TGTGCCAGCAGCTTAGTTTCGGGACAGGGCGGCGAGCAGTACTTC. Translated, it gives CASSLVSGQGGEQYF.

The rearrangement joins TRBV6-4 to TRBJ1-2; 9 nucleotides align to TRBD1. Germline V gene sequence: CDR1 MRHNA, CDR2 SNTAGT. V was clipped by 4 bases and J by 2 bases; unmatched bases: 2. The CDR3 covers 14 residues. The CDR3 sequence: CASSVGTGNYGYTF. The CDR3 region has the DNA TGTGCCAGCAGTGTGGGGACAGGGAACTATGGCTACACCTTC.

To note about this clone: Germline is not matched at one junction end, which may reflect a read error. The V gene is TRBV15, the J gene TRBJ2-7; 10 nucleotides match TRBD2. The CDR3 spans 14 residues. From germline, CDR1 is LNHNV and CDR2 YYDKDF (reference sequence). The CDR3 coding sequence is TGTGCCTCCAGAAAACTAGCGGGGCCCTACGAGCAGTACTTC. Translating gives CASRKLAGPYEQYF. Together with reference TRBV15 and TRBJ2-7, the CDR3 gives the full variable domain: DAMVIQNPRYQVTQFGKPVTLSCSQTLNHNVMYWYQQKSSQAPKLLFHYYDKDFNNEADTPDNFQSRRPNTSFCFLDIRSPGLGDTAMYLCASRKLAGPYEQYFGPGTRLTVT.

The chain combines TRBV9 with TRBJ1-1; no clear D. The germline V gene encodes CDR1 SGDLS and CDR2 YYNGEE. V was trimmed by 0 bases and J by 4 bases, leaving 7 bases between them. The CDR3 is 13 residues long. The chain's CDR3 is CASSVELSTEAFF. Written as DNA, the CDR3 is TGTGCCAGCAGCGTAGAACTGAGCACTGAAGCTTTCTTT.

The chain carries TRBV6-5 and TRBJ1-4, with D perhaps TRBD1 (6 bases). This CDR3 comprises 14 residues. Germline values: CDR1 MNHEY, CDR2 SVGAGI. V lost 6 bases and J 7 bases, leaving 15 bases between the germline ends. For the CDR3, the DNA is TGTGCCAGCAGAAGGGAGGGGGGAGGTGAAAAACTGTTTTTT. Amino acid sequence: CASRREGGGEKLFF.

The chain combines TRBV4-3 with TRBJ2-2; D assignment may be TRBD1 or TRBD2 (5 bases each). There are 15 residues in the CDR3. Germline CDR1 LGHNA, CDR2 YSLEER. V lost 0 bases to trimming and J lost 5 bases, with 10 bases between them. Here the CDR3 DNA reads TGCGCCAGCAGCCAAGATGATGGGGGTACCGGGGAGCTGTTTTTT. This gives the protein CASSQDDGGTGELFF.

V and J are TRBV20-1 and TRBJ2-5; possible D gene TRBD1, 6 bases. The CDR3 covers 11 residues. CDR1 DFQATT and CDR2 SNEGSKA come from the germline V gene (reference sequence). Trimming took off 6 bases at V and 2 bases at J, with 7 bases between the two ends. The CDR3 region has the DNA TGCAGTGCCGGACAGCAAGAGACCCAGTACTTC. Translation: CSAGQQETQYF.

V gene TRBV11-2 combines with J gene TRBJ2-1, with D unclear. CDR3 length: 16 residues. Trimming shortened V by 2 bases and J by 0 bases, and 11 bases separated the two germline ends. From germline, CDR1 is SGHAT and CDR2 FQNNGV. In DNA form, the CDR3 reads TGTGCCAGCAGCTTAAGGAGCGACCGCTCCTACAATGAGCAGTTCTTC. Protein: CASSLRSDRSYNEQFF.

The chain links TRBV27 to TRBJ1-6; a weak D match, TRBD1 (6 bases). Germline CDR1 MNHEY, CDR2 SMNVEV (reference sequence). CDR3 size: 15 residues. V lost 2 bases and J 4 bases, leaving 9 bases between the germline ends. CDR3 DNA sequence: TGTGCCAGCAGTTTAGGGGGCCAGTATAATTCACCCCTCCACTTT. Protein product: CASSLGGQYNSPLHF.

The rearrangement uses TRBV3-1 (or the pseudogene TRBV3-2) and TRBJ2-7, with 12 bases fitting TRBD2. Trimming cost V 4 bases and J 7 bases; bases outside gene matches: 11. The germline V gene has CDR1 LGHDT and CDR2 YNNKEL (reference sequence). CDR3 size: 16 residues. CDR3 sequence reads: CASSPGVGLAGREQYF. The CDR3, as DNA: TGTGCCAGCAGCCCAGGGGTCGGACTAGCGGGGCGAGAGCAGTACTTC.

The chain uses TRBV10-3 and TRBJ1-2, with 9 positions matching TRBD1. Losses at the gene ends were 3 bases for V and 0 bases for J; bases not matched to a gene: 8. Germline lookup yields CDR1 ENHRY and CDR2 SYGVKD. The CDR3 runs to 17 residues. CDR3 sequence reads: CAISERGQGSTNYGYTF. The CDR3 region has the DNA TGTGCCATCAGTGAACGGGGACAGGGAAGTACTAACTATGGCTACACCTTC.

The CDR3 nucleotides read TGTGCCAGCAGGCTCCGGGACAGCTCTGACAATGAGCAGTTCTTC. Protein sequence: CASRLRDSSDNEQFF. The V call is TRBV2, the J call TRBJ2-1; TRBD1 agrees at 7 bases. V lost 6 bases to trimming and J lost 5 bases; unmatched junction nucleotides: 10. Germline loops: CDR1 SNHLY, CDR2 FYNNEI. This CDR3 has 15 residues.

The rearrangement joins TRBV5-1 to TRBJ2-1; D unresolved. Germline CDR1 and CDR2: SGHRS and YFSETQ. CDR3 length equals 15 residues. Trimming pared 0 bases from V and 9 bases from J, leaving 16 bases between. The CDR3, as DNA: TGCGCCAGCAGCTTGGTAGGCCAAGGGATAAGTGAGCAGTTCTTC. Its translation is CASSLVGQGISEQFF.